The source of this TCR beta chain is a study of beta chain features in type 1 diabetes. Study outcomes and limitations: Equally in patients and controls, PCR might preferentially amplify shorter templates.

Staining for CD45RO/CCR7/CD25/CD127/CD95/CD27 allowed sorting of CD4+ naive, central memory, regulatory and stem cell-like memory cells. Sequencing targeted expressed TCRB transcripts, as all isolated RNA had been reverse transcribed. Reads from naive, central memory and regulatory T cell samples averaged approximately 3.7 million. Generated by immunoSEQ multiplex PCR, the TCRdb table keeps only in-frame clones and is missing some. Of hundreds of thousands of clones listed, about 15% are singletons. This clone has only a few counts. Its antigen remains unknown. The V and J ends lost 6 bases and 4 bases respectively, with 12 bases between them. Germline loops: CDR1 SQVTM, CDR2 ANQGSEA. The CDR3 loop spans 12 amino acids.

V and J are TRBV29-1 and TRBJ1-1, with D tentatively TRBD1 (5 bases). The sequenced material came from naive CD4+ T cells from blood. The source of this sequence is a man in his thirties or forties in good health. This chain's CDR3 is CSVRDLTTEAFF. CDR3 in DNA: TGCAGCGTGAGGGACCTTACCACTGAAGCTTTCTTT.